Listed below are T cell receptor beta chains from one sample, sequenced in a study. MiXCR, run by TCRdb on the RT-PCR reads, gives a single entry per CDR3 protein. The data contain about 700,000 distinct CDR3 sequences, more than 13% of them singletons. Material for sequencing was memory CD4+ T cells from blood. The receptors here all came from a female donor in good health, serving as a healthy control. Each CDR3 is given with its conserved first and last residue. The D gene is left open where the match is weak. Not all rows give a size; the values are once, few, many and, for expanded clones, a class.

TRBD1	TRBJ2-2	few	TRBV20-1	TGCAGTGCTCGGAAACGGACAGGGAACACCGGGGAGCTGTTTTTT	CSARKRTGNTGELFF
TRBD1	TRBJ1-2	many	TRBV4-2	TGTGCCAGCAGCCAAGACCGGCAGGGGGTAGCTGGCTACACCTTC	CASSQDRQGVAGYTF
TRBD2	TRBJ2-1	many	TRBV20-1	TGCAGTGCTAGAGTCCTTAGCGGGAGTCCGGGCAATGAGCAGTTCTTC	CSARVLSGSPGNEQFF
TRBD2	TRBJ2-7	.	TRBV18	TGTGCCAGCTCACCTACGGGAGGGCCCCTGGCGAGCGAGCAGTACTTC	CASSPTGGPLASEQYF
TRBD2	TRBJ2-1	few	TRBV5-1	TGCGCCAGCAGCTTGGCCCAACTAGCGAACTACAATGAGCAGTTCTTC	CASSLAQLANYNEQFF
.	TRBJ2-1	few	TRBV7-3	.	CASSSGQVALCQQFF
.	TRBJ1-1	few	TRBV5-6	TGTGCCAGCAGCTTGGGAATCGGGGGGACTGAAGCTTTCTTT	CASSLGIGGTEAFF
.	TRBJ1-1	few	TRBV18	TGTGCCAGCTCACCAAACAGGGACACTGAAGCTTTCTTT	CASSPNRDTEAFF
.	TRBJ1-3	few	TRBV6-5	TGTGCCAGCATTCCGGCGGGAGACACTAAAAACACCATATATTTT	CASIPAGDTKNTIYF
.	TRBJ2-6	.	TRBV6-2/TRBV6-3	TGTGCCAGCAGCCCTGATGACTCTGGGGCCAACGTCCTGACTTTC	CASSPDDSGANVLTF
.	TRBJ1-2	few	TRBV6-1	TGTGCCAGCAGTGAATCGGGCAGAAGAGTCCTCACCTTC	CASSESGRRVLTF
.	TRBJ2-1	many	TRBV10-3	TGTGCCATCAGTCCCAAGAGCGAGAATGAGCAGTTCTTC	CAISPKSENEQFF
.	TRBJ2-3	many	TRBV6-4	TGTGCCAGCAGTGCCGGAGGATCCACAGATACGCAGTATTTT	CASSAGGSTDTQYF
TRBD2	TRBJ2-2	few	TRBV20-1	TGCAGTGCTAGAGACTCTAGCGGGAGATACACCGGGGAGCTGTTTTTT	CSARDSSGRYTGELFF
.	TRBJ2-1	.	TRBV12-3/TRBV12-4	TGTGCCAGCAGCTACCCCTCCAATGAGCAGTTCTTC	CASSYPSNEQFF
TRBD1	TRBJ2-3	.	TRBV19	TGTGCCAGTAGTATGGGGCAGGGGGCAGATACGCAGTATTTT	CASSMGQGADTQYF
.	TRBJ1-1	.	TRBV19	TGTGCCAGTACCTTATACGGGGTGAACACTGAAGCTTTCTTT	CASTLYGVNTEAFF
.	TRBJ2-3	few	TRBV2	TGTGCCAGCACGCGGGACGGTCAGGCAGATACGCAGTATTTT	CASTRDGQADTQYF
.	TRBJ2-3	.	TRBV6-1	TGTGCCAGCAGTGAATGGGCAGGAATCACAGATACGCAGTATTTT	CASSEWAGITDTQYF
.	TRBJ2-3	.	TRBV12-3/TRBV12-4	TGTGCCAGCACCGAAACGACTCCGGATACGCAGTATTTT	CASTETTPDTQYF
TRBD1	TRBJ1-1	many	TRBV4-2	TGTGCCAGCAGCCCAGGACAGGGGGGAATGAACACTGAAGCTTTCTTT	CASSPGQGGMNTEAFF
TRBD1	TRBJ2-3	.	TRBV12-3/TRBV12-4	TGTGCCAGCAGTTTAGCGGGGACAGCCAGGGATACGCAGTATTTT	CASSLAGTARDTQYF
.	TRBJ2-5	few	TRBV27	TGTGCCAGCAGTCCCCATTGGGTTCAAGGAGAGACCCAGTACTTC	CASSPHWVQGETQYF
.	TRBJ1-1	few	TRBV6-2/TRBV6-3	TGTGCCAGCAGTTACCGACAGATAATGAACACTGAAGCTTTCTTT	CASSYRQIMNTEAFF
TRBD1	TRBJ1-6	.	TRBV20-1	TGCAGTGCTAGAGAGACAGGGAACAATTCACCCCTCCACTTT	CSARETGNNSPLHF
TRBD2	TRBJ2-3	many	TRBV7-3	TGTGCCAGCAGCCCGATCGGGGGGGTGACAGATACGCAGTATTTT	CASSPIGGVTDTQYF
TRBD1	TRBJ1-2	many	TRBV4-3	TGCGCCAGCAGCCGCACATACCAGGGACAGGGGGCGAGGGCCCTTTTCTTC	CASSRTYQGQGARALFF